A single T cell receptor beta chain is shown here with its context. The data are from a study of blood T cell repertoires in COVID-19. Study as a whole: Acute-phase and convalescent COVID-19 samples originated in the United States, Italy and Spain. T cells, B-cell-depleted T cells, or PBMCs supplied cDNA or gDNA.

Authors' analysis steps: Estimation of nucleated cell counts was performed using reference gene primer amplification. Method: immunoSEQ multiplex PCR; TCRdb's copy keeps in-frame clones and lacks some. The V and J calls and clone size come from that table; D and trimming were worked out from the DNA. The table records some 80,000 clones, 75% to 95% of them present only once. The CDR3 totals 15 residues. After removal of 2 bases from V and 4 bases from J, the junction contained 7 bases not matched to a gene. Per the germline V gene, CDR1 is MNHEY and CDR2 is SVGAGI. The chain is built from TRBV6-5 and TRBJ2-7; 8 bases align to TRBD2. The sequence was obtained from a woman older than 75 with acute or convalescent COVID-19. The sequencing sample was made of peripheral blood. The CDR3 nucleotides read TGTGCCAGCAGTTACCTCATGAGCGGGAGTTACGAGCAGTACTTC. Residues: CASSYLMSGSYEQYF.